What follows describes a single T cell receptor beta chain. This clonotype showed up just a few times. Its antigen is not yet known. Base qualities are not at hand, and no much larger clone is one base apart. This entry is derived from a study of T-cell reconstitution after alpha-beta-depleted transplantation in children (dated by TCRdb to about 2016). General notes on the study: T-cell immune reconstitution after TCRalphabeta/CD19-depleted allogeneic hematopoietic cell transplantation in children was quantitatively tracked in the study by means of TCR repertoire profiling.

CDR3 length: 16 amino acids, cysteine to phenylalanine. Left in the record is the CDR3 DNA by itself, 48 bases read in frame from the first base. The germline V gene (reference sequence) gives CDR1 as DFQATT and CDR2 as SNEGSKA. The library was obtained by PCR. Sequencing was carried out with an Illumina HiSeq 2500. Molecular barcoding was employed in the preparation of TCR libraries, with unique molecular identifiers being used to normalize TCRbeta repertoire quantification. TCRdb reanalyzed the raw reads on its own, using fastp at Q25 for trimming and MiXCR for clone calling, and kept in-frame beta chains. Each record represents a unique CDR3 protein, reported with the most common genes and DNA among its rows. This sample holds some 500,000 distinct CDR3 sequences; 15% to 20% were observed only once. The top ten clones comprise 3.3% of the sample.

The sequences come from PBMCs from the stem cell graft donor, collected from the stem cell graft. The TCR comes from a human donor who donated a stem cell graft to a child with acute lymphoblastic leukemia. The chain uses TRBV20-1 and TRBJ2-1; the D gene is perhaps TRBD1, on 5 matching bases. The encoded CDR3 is CTLLGDPESGYNEQFF. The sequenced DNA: TGCACCCTCCTAGGGGATCCGGAGTCTGGCTACAATGAGCAGTTCTTC.